A single sample gave rise to the 31 T cell receptor beta chains below, sequenced in a study of blood T cells in healthy people across ages. It was with a sample-barcoded 5' primer and a J-beta primer mix that a second PCR of roughly 7 to 11 cycles was run. A single record per CDR3 protein comes from TCRdb applying MiXCR to the 5' RACE reads. The repertoire has fewer than 600,000 distinct CDR3 sequences, about 29% of them found once; the top ten carry over 3.5%. The same sample was also used in a study of T cells of mothers and their children.

The material sequenced was blood. All receptors come from a boy aged 2-15 years in good health.

This clonotype occurred many times. The chain combines TRBV29-1 with TRBJ2-3, with 13 positions matching TRBD2. The germline CDR1 and CDR2 sequences are SQVTM and ANQGSEA. Trimming took 4 bases from V and 0 from J; bases not matched to a gene: 7. The length of the CDR3 is 17 residues. The CDR3 DNA follows: TGCAGCGTTGGGGGACTAGCGGGATTCTCTAGCACAGATACGCAGTATTTT. This encodes CSVGGLAGFSSTDTQYF.

The chain employs TRBV29-1 and TRBJ2-1, with TRBD1 matching 8 bases. This CDR3 has 14 residues. The junction had 10 bases not matched to a gene; V was cut back by 7 bases and J by 5 bases. Germline assignment: CDR1 SQVTM and CDR2 ANQGSEA. The CDR3 sequence: CSAQSGQANNEQFF. CDR3 coding DNA: TGCAGCGCCCAATCGGGACAGGCAAACAATGAGCAGTTCTTC.

There are a few counts of this clonotype. The CDR3 here is CASSADRVSTEAFF. CDR3 in DNA: TGTGCCAGCAGCGCCGACAGGGTATCTACTGAAGCTTTCTTT. V gene TRBV7-9 combines with J gene TRBJ1-1; 7 bases are a match to TRBD1. Per germline, CDR1 SEHNR and CDR2 FQNEAQ (reference sequence). The CDR3 has 14 amino acids. V was clipped by 5 bases and J by 5 bases; unmatched bases: 8.

The gene calls are TRBV12-3 or TRBV12-4 and TRBJ2-7; 7 bases align to TRBD1. The CDR3 extends over 14 amino acids. J was trimmed by 2 bases and V by 5 bases; bases with no gene match: 6. The CDR3 protein is CASSPRDSTYEQYF. CDR3 sequence (DNA): TGTGCCAGCAGTCCCCGGGACAGTACCTACGAGCAGTACTTC.

A word on this clonotype: The CDR3 carries no conserved terminal phenylalanine or tryptophan, so it likely arises from a read error. J is TRBJ2-7 and V is TRBV4-3, with a weak D call TRBD1 (6 bases). This CDR3 spans 16 amino acids. V gave up 4 bases and J gave up 0 bases, with 16 bases separating them. CDR1 and CDR2 (germline): LGHNA, YSLEER. In DNA form, the CDR3 reads TGCGCCAGCAGCCGCAGTACAGGGTCGAGCTCCTACGAGCAGTACCTC. Translated: CASSRSTGSSSYEQYL.

Only a few counts were recorded for this clonotype. The chain employs TRBV5-1 and TRBJ2-3; 7 bases line up with TRBD2. The V and J ends lost 3 bases and 2 bases, in that order; junction bases with no gene match: 6. This CDR3 region has 15 residues. In germline, CDR1 is SGHRS, CDR2 YFSETQ. The CDR3 bases are TGCGCCAGCAGCTCCACTAGCGCCGCCACAGATACGCAGTATTTT. Translation gives CASSSTSAATDTQYF.

The V gene is TRBV7-9, the J gene TRBJ1-5, with 10 bases aligning to TRBD1. The length of the CDR3 is 14 residues. Per germline, CDR1 SEHNR and CDR2 FQNEAQ (reference sequence). J gave up 5 bases and V 5 bases, and 3 bases lay outside the gene matches. CDR3: CASSRGTGDQPQHF. CDR3 sequence (DNA): TGTGCCAGCAGCCGGGGGACAGGGGATCAGCCCCAGCATTTT.

This clonotype has a count of ten or more. This chain joins TRBV5-1 and TRBJ2-5, with 7 bases aligning to TRBD1. The CDR3 is made up of 15 amino acids. V shed 0 bases and J 2 bases; nucleotides not matched to a gene: 4. The germline V gene encodes CDR1 SGHRS and CDR2 YFSETQ. The CDR3 DNA is TGCGCCAGCAGCTTGGCCTTGGGACAGCAAGAGACCCAGTACTTC. This sequence encodes CASSLALGQQETQYF. The variable domain in full, completed from reference TRBV5-1 and TRBJ2-5, reads KAGVTQTPRYLIKTRGQQVTLSCSPISGHRSVSWYQQTPGQGLQFLFEYFSETQRNKGNFPGRFSGRQFSNSRSEMNVSTLELGDSALYLCASSLALGQQETQYFGPGTRLLVL.

This clonotype was counted a few times. The V and J genes are TRBV20-1 and TRBJ1-1, with 8 positions matching TRBD1. The CDR3 is 14 residues long. V was clipped by 6 bases and J by 5 bases; unmatched bases: 11. Germline assignment: CDR1 DFQATT and CDR2 SNEGSKA (reference sequence). The CDR3 loop reads CSARHQQGGTEAFF. DNA for the CDR3: TGCAGTGCGAGACATCAACAGGGGGGAACTGAAGCTTTCTTT.

The V gene is TRBV4-3, the J gene TRBJ1-2, with D perhaps TRBD1 (6 bases). This CDR3 contains 15 residues. Germline V gene data show CDR1 as LGHNA and CDR2 as YSLEER. Trimming took off 0 bases at V and 6 bases at J, with 14 bases between the two ends. The CDR3 protein is CASSQEAGVHNGYTF. Written as DNA, the CDR3 is TGCGCCAGCAGCCAAGAGGCAGGGGTTCATAATGGCTACACCTTC.

The table lists this clonotype with a few counts. The chain is built from TRBV27 and TRBJ2-5; the D gene is possibly TRBD1 (6 bases). Germline CDR1 is MNHEY and CDR2 is SMNVEV (reference sequence). This CDR3 is 14 amino acids long. V was trimmed by 6 bases and J by 2 bases, leaving 13 bases between them. CDR3 coding DNA: TGTGCCAGCAGGGGAACAGGGTGGCAAGAGACCCAGTACTTC. Protein sequence: CASRGTGWQETQYF.

This clonotype showed up just a few times. The chain uses TRBV7-8 and TRBJ2-7, with 7 bases that match TRBD1. Looked up from germline, CDR1 is SGHVS and CDR2 is FQNEAQ. The CDR3 is 14 amino acids. J gave up 5 bases and V 5 bases, and 9 bases lay outside the gene matches. The CDR3 sequence is CASSPQGVRNEQYF. The CDR3 bases are TGTGCCAGCAGCCCGCAGGGGGTAAGGAACGAGCAGTACTTC.

The chain recombines TRBV28 with TRBJ2-1, with 7 bases lining up with TRBD2. The germline V gene encodes CDR1 MDHEN and CDR2 SYDVKM. V lost 6 bases to trimming and J lost 6 bases; unmatched junction nucleotides: 5. The length of the CDR3 is 13 residues. The CDR3 here is CASRIGTINEQFF. The CDR3 DNA reads as TGTGCCAGCAGAATCGGGACTATCAATGAGCAGTTCTTC.

The J gene is TRBJ2-1, the V gene TRBV28, with 9 bases identical to TRBD1. Judging by the DNA end, TRBJ2-7 fits better; the J call may be wrong. The CDR3 consists of 15 residues. Germline assignment: CDR1 MDHEN and CDR2 SYDVKM. This CDR3 reads CASRPYRGLSYEQYF. The CDR3 DNA reads TGTGCCAGCCGACCTTACAGGGGGCTGTCCTACGAGCAGTACTTC.

The chain recombines TRBV2 with TRBJ2-7; D unclear. CDR1 is SNHLY, CDR2 FYNNEI, per germline. V lost 1 base, J lost 4 bases, and 11 bases lay in between. The CDR3 sequence is 14 residues long. This chain's CDR3 is CASSEELVGYEQYF. CDR3 nucleotides: TGTGCCAGCAGTGAAGAACTGGTCGGGTACGAGCAGTACTTC.

This clonotype was found a few times. The genes are TRBV14 and TRBJ2-1, with TRBD2 matching 14 bases. Germline-derived CDR1 and CDR2 are SGHDN and FVKESK. The CDR3 contains 15 residues. The trim removed 4 bases at V and 8 bases at J, leaving 4 bases unmatched. CDR3: CASSLRLAGGDEQFF. Written as DNA, the CDR3 is TGTGCCAGCAGCCTTCGACTAGCGGGAGGGGATGAGCAGTTCTTC.

In its sample, this clonotype was seen a few times. The chain has TRBV20-1 and TRBJ1-4; D not resolved. V gave up 3 bases and J gave up 0 bases, with 8 bases separating them. The germline CDR1 and CDR2 sequences are DFQATT and SNEGSKA (reference sequence). The CDR3 totals 14 residues. The CDR3 here is CSASIFATNEKLFF. Here the CDR3 DNA reads TGCAGTGCTAGTATATTCGCAACTAATGAAAAACTGTTTTTT.

This chain uses TRBV5-5 with TRBJ1-1; D uncertain. The CDR3 covers 12 residues. Germline-derived CDR1 and CDR2 are SGHKS and YYEKEE (reference sequence). Deletions cut 5 bases from V and 8 bases from J, with 13 bases between. The CDR3 DNA sequence: TGTGCCAGCAGTCGAGGTGGCGGGGAAGCTTTCTTT. Protein sequence: CASSRGGGEAFF.

The rearrangement uses TRBV7-2 and TRBJ2-5; D not certain. Germline V CDR1 and CDR2: SGHTA, FQGNSA. This CDR3 contains 16 residues. Trimming removed 1 base at V and 1 base at J, with 13 bases between. CDR3 bases: TGTGCCAGCAGCTTAGTTGCGATAGGTGGCCAAGAGACCCAGTACTTC. It encodes CASSLVAIGGQETQYF.

CDR3 in amino acids: CASRRRKETQYF. In nucleotides, the CDR3 is TGTGCCAGCAGAAGACGAAAAGAGACCCAGTACTTC. This chain uses TRBV12-3 or TRBV12-4 with TRBJ2-5; no reliable D call. Trimming cost V 6 bases and J 3 bases, with 8 bases left between them. This CDR3 is 12 amino acids long.

The V call is TRBV20-1, the J call TRBJ1-1, with a weak D call TRBD1 (5 bases). This CDR3 is built from 12 residues. The germline V gene has CDR1 DFQATT and CDR2 SNEGSKA (reference sequence). Trimming removed 3 bases from V and 5 bases from J, with 10 bases in between. The CDR3 region has the DNA TGCAGTGCTAGTACAGGTCGAACTGAAGCTTTCTTT. Amino acid sequence: CSASTGRTEAFF.

This chain joins TRBV7-9 and TRBJ2-5; maybe TRBD1 (5 bases). This CDR3 region has 15 residues. V was clipped by 1 base and J by 0 bases, with 9 bases between them. Germline V lookup: CDR1 SEHNR, CDR2 FQNEAQ (reference sequence). CDR3: CASSLGGAYQETQYF. The CDR3 DNA follows: TGTGCCAGCAGCTTAGGTGGGGCGTACCAAGAGACCCAGTACTTC. Using reference TRBV7-9 and TRBJ2-5 for the parts outside the CDR3, the full variable domain is DTGVSQNPRHKITKRGQNVTFRCDPISEHNRLYWYRQTLGQGPEFLTYFQNEAQLEKSRLLSDRFSAERPKGSFSTLEIQRTEQGDSAMYLCASSLGGAYQETQYFGPGTRLLVL.

This clonotype was seen more than once but under ten times. The genes are TRBV19 and TRBJ2-7; TRBD1 is a possible D gene (7 bases). Germline-derived CDR1 and CDR2 are LNHDA and SQIVND (reference sequence). The CDR3 runs to 15 residues. Trimming shortened V by 5 bases and J by 2 bases, and 16 bases separated the two germline ends. CDR3 in amino acids: CASSQFAGQPYEQYF. The CDR3 DNA follows: TGTGCCAGTAGTCAATTCGCGGGACAGCCCTACGAGCAGTACTTC.

This clonotype was found a few times. This sequence joins TRBV20-1 and TRBJ2-4; TRBD2 is a possible D gene (6 bases). V was shortened by 1 base and J by 0 bases, with 7 bases between the two germline ends. Germline CDR1 and CDR2: DFQATT and SNEGSKA (reference sequence). This CDR3 is 14 amino acids long. CDR3 bases: TGCAGTGCTAGAGGGGGGGTAGCCAAAAACATTCAGTACTTC. This translates into CSARGGVAKNIQYF.

CDR3 bases: TGTGCCACCAGCACAGATAGCGGGAGCTACGAGCAGTACTTC. Amino acids: CATSTDSGSYEQYF. The chain links TRBV15 to TRBJ2-7; TRBD2 matches at 9 bases. Losses at the gene ends were 4 bases for V and 3 bases for J; bases not matched to a gene: 4. The CDR3 covers 14 residues. Germline values: CDR1 LNHNV, CDR2 YYDKDF (reference sequence).

V and J are TRBV7-2 and TRBJ2-7; D might be TRBD1 or TRBD2, each matching 5 bases. The CDR3 has 15 residues. Germline CDR1 SGHTA, CDR2 FQGNSA. V lost 5 bases and J lost 5, with 19 bases in between. The CDR3 bases are TGTGCCAGCAGCCCCCAGGGAGCTAGCAGCCACGAGCAGTACTTC. Translation gives CASSPQGASSHEQYF. The entire variable domain, with the rest obtained from reference TRBV7-2 and TRBJ2-7, is as follows: GAGVSQSPSNKVTEKGKDVELRCDPISGHTALYWYRQSLGQGLEFLIYFQGNSAPDKSGLPSDRFSAERTGGSVSTLTIQRTQQEDSAVYLCASSPQGASSHEQYFGPGTRLTVT.

This clonotype came up a few times. This rearrangement joins TRBV6-2 or TRBV6-3 to TRBJ2-7; 7 bases align to TRBD1. Losses at the gene ends were 2 bases for V and 1 base for J; bases not matched to a gene: 2. Germline lookup yields CDR1 MNHEY and CDR2 SVGEGT. This CDR3 comprises 14 residues. The CDR3 DNA follows: TGTGCCAGCAGTTACCGGGACAGATCCTACGAGCAGTACTTC. This sequence encodes CASSYRDRSYEQYF.

The chain's CDR3 is CASSLYTGWETGELFF. The CDR3 region has the DNA TGTGCCAGCAGTTTATACACAGGGTGGGAGACCGGGGAGCTGTTTTTT. The chain joins TRBV27 to TRBJ2-2; TRBD1 might be the D (6 bases). There are 16 residues in the CDR3. The germline V gene encodes CDR1 MNHEY and CDR2 SMNVEV (reference sequence). The germline V and J ends were trimmed by 1 base and 5 bases, with 14 bases remaining between them.

V is TRBV20-1 and J is TRBJ1-2; 7 nucleotides align to TRBD1. Germline CDR1 and CDR2: DFQATT and SNEGSKA (reference sequence). The CDR3 is made up of 17 amino acids. With 0 bases clipped from V and 4 bases from J, the junction kept 14 bases outside the gene matches. CDR3: CSARDRTGLAVSYGYTF. CDR3 in DNA: TGCAGTGCTAGAGATCGGACAGGCCTGGCGGTTAGCTATGGCTACACCTTC.

This clonotype occurred many times. The chain employs TRBV29-1 and TRBJ1-5; no firm D call. This CDR3 is built from 13 residues. Germline lookup yields CDR1 SQVTM and CDR2 ANQGSEA. V was trimmed by 4 bases and J by 4 bases, leaving 11 bases between them. In DNA, the CDR3 is TGCAGCGTTGTAGGGCAGCCGAATCAGCCCCAGCATTTT. Amino acids: CSVVGQPNQPQHF.

The sample holds a few counts of this clonotype. The chain is built from TRBV5-1 and TRBJ2-7, with 11 nucleotides matching TRBD2. The CDR3 extends over 16 amino acids. CDR1 SGHRS and CDR2 YFSETQ come from the germline V gene. The ends lost 5 bases at V and 3 bases at J; junction bases unmatched: 10. The CDR3 DNA is TGCGCCAGCAGGCCGGGACTAGCGGATGCGGGCTACGAGCAGTACTTC. Translating gives CASRPGLADAGYEQYF.